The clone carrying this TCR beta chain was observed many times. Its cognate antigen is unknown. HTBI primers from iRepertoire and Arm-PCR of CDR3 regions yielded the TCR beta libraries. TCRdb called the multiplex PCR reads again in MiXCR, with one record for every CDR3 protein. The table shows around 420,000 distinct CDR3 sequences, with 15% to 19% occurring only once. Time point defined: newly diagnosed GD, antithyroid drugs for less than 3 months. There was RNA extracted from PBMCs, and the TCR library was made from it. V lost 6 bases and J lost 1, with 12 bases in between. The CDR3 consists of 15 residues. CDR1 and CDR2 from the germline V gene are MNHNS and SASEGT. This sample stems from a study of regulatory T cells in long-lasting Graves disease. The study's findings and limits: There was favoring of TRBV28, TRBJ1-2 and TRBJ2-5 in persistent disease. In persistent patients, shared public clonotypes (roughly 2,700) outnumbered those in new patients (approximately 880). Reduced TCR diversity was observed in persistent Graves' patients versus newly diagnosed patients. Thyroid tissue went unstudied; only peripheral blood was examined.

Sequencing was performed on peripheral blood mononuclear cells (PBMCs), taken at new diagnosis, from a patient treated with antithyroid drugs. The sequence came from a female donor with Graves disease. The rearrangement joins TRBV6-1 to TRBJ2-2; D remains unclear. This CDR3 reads CASRDNTRNTGELFF. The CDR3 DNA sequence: TGTGCCAGCAGAGACAATACGCGGAACACCGGGGAGCTGTTTTTT.